This T cell receptor beta chain appears in the sequencing data of a study of blood T cell repertoires in COVID-19. Germline-derived CDR1 and CDR2 are SEHNR and FQNEAQ (reference sequence). The CDR3 is 14 residues long. V lost 5 bases, J lost 0 bases, and 8 bases lay in between. Per the authors' pipeline: Researchers report that nucleated cell counts were estimated from reference gene primer amplification. The table came from immunoSEQ multiplex PCR; TCRdb's copy has only in-frame clones and leaves some out. From that table come the V and J calls and clone size; the DNA was used to work out D and trimming. The data contain 250,000 or so clones, approximately 86% of them singletons.

The sequenced sample was peripheral blood. The chain couples TRBV7-9 to TRBJ1-3; D not certain. This TCR came from a woman between 25 and 40 years old with acute or convalescent COVID-19. CDR3 bases: TGTGCCAGCAGCGCACTGAGCTCTGGAAACACCATATATTTT. This encodes CASSALSSGNTIYF.